This is a list of T cell receptor beta chains from one sample in a study of cytomegalovirus exposure and HLA in healthy donors. Only in-frame clones appear in the TCRdb table, and some are missing; sequencing was by immunoSEQ multiplex PCR. Among 300,000 to 400,000 clones listed, 88% were seen once. The material sequenced was PBMCs. The receptors were sampled from a man aged 25 to 40 in good health and CMV-seronegative. The CDR3 runs from the conserved cysteine through the conserved F or W. Fields, in order: clone size, D gene, J gene, V gene, CDR3 protein, CDR3 DNA. D genes are given only for firm matches. Only some rows state a clone size, as once, few, many or a class for expanded clones.

clone size: .
D gene: .
J gene: TRBJ2-1
V gene: TRBV7-9
CDR3 protein: CASSRLSDRNEQFF
CDR3 DNA: TGTGCCAGCAGCCGCTTGTCCGATAGAAATGAGCAGTTCTTC

clone size: .
D gene: .
J gene: TRBJ1-6
V gene: TRBV7-9
CDR3 protein: CASSRTGDSSYNSPLHF
CDR3 DNA: TGTGCCAGCTCTAGGACGGGGGATAGCTCCTATAATTCACCCCTCCACTTT

clone size: .
D gene: TRBD1
J gene: TRBJ1-5
V gene: TRBV7-9
CDR3 protein: CASSLVDGTGLQPQHF
CDR3 DNA: TGTGCCAGCAGCTTAGTAGATGGGACAGGGCTACAGCCCCAGCATTTT

clone size: .
D gene: .
J gene: TRBJ2-7
V gene: TRBV9
CDR3 protein: CASSGGGLYYEQYF
CDR3 DNA: TGTGCCAGCAGCGGCGGGGGCCTGTACTACGAGCAGTACTTC

clone size: .
D gene: TRBD1
J gene: TRBJ2-3
V gene: TRBV5-1
CDR3 protein: CASSSPRQGETDTQYF
CDR3 DNA: TGCGCCAGCAGCTCACCTCGACAGGGAGAGACGGATACGCAGTATTTT

clone size: once
D gene: .
J gene: TRBJ2-1
V gene: TRBV4-3
CDR3 protein: CASSHHASVSYNEQFF
CDR3 DNA: TGCGCCAGCAGCCACCACGCTAGCGTTTCCTACAATGAGCAGTTCTTC

clone size: .
D gene: .
J gene: TRBJ2-3
V gene: TRBV4-2
CDR3 protein: CASSQDLADYLSFRTDTQYF
CDR3 DNA: TGTGCCAGCAGCCAAGATTTGGCTGACTACCTTAGTTTTCGGACAGATACGCAGTATTTT

clone size: .
D gene: .
J gene: TRBJ1-3
V gene: TRBV11-3
CDR3 protein: CASSLPGPGNTIYF
CDR3 DNA: TGTGCCAGCAGCTTACCAGGGCCCGGAAACACCATATATTTT

clone size: .
D gene: .
J gene: TRBJ2-7
V gene: TRBV29-1
CDR3 protein: CSVELGVSSYEQYF
CDR3 DNA: TGCAGCGTTGAACTCGGGGTATCCTCGTACGAGCAGTACTTC

clone size: .
D gene: TRBD1
J gene: TRBJ1-5
V gene: TRBV6-1
CDR3 protein: CASSWTGGSNQPQHF
CDR3 DNA: TGTGCCAGCAGTTGGACAGGGGGAAGCAATCAGCCCCAGCATTTT

clone size: .
D gene: TRBD2
J gene: TRBJ2-1
V gene: TRBV5-1
CDR3 protein: CASSYHSGGPQNEQFF
CDR3 DNA: TGCGCCAGCAGCTACCATAGCGGGGGACCGCAAAATGAGCAGTTCTTC

clone size: .
D gene: .
J gene: TRBJ1-1
V gene: TRBV4-1
CDR3 protein: CASSQDRAATEAFF
CDR3 DNA: TGCGCCAGCAGCCAAGACAGGGCCGCCACTGAAGCTTTCTTT

clone size: few
D gene: .
J gene: TRBJ2-7
V gene: TRBV6-5
CDR3 protein: CASSYSSFGGQYF
CDR3 DNA: TGTGCCAGCAGTTACTCGAGTTTTGGCGGGCAGTACTTC

clone size: .
D gene: .
J gene: TRBJ1-1
V gene: TRBV29-1
CDR3 protein: CSVEMGQPAEAFF
CDR3 DNA: TGCAGCGTTGAAATGGGCCAACCAGCTGAAGCTTTCTTT

clone size: .
D gene: .
J gene: TRBJ1-2
V gene: TRBV6-5
CDR3 protein: CASRKQQGPPYGYTF
CDR3 DNA: TGTGCCAGCAGGAAACAACAGGGACCGCCCTATGGCTACACCTTC

clone size: .
D gene: .
J gene: TRBJ2-1
V gene: TRBV4-1
CDR3 protein: CASSPWGLSNEQFF
CDR3 DNA: TGCGCCAGCAGCCCCTGGGGCCTCAGCAATGAGCAGTTCTTC

clone size: .
D gene: TRBD1
J gene: TRBJ2-7
V gene: TRBV6-6
CDR3 protein: CASSAGTGADPYEQYF
CDR3 DNA: TGTGCCAGCAGTGCCGGGACAGGGGCCGACCCCTACGAGCAGTACTTC

clone size: few
D gene: .
J gene: TRBJ1-6
V gene: TRBV2
CDR3 protein: CASSAGGSSYNSPLHF
CDR3 DNA: TGTGCCAGCAGTGCCGGAGGGAGCTCCTATAATTCACCCCTCCACTTT

clone size: .
D gene: TRBD1
J gene: TRBJ1-1
V gene: TRBV4-1
CDR3 protein: CASSPTGQGARDTEAFF
CDR3 DNA: TGCGCCAGCAGCCCGACGGGACAGGGGGCGAGAGACACTGAAGCTTTCTTT

clone size: once
D gene: TRBD1
J gene: TRBJ2-3
V gene: TRBV5-4
CDR3 protein: CASSLGTGGLDTQYF
CDR3 DNA: TGTGCCAGCAGCTTGGGGACAGGGGGACTAGATACGCAGTATTTT

clone size: .
D gene: .
J gene: TRBJ2-7
V gene: TRBV7-9
CDR3 protein: CASSPSYEQYF
CDR3 DNA: TGTGCCAGCAGCCCGTCCTACGAGCAGTACTTC

clone size: .
D gene: TRBD1
J gene: TRBJ2-5
V gene: TRBV27
CDR3 protein: CASSRTGVRETQYF
CDR3 DNA: TGTGCCAGCAGTAGGACAGGAGTAAGAGAGACCCAGTACTTC

clone size: .
D gene: .
J gene: TRBJ2-3
V gene: TRBV2
CDR3 protein: CASSESRDFPSSTDTQYF
CDR3 DNA: TGTGCCAGCAGTGAAAGTAGGGACTTCCCTTCTAGCACAGATACGCAGTATTTT

clone size: .
D gene: .
J gene: TRBJ2-7
V gene: TRBV19
CDR3 protein: CASSIVQGGSYEQYF
CDR3 DNA: TGTGCCAGTAGTATAGTCCAGGGGGGTTCCTACGAGCAGTACTTC

clone size: .
D gene: .
J gene: TRBJ2-1
V gene: TRBV4-1
CDR3 protein: CASSQSDQGNEQFF
CDR3 DNA: TGCGCCAGCAGCCAGTCGGACCAGGGGAATGAGCAGTTCTTC

clone size: .
D gene: TRBD1
J gene: TRBJ1-4
V gene: TRBV7-9
CDR3 protein: CASSLYGTGGNEKLFF
CDR3 DNA: TGTGCCAGCAGCTTATACGGGACAGGGGGTAATGAAAAACTGTTTTTT

clone size: .
D gene: TRBD1
J gene: TRBJ2-7
V gene: TRBV19
CDR3 protein: CASSLGTGPSYEQYF
CDR3 DNA: TGTGCCAGTAGCCTCGGGACAGGTCCCTCCTACGAGCAGTACTTC

clone size: .
D gene: .
J gene: TRBJ1-2
V gene: TRBV6-5
CDR3 protein: CASRPDSNYGYTF
CDR3 DNA: TGTGCCAGCAGGCCCGACAGCAACTATGGCTACACCTTC

clone size: once
D gene: .
J gene: TRBJ1-2
V gene: TRBV6-5
CDR3 protein: CASSYQGRGYTF
CDR3 DNA: TGTGCCAGCAGTTATCAGGGAAGAGGCTACACCTTC

clone size: few
D gene: .
J gene: TRBJ2-1
V gene: TRBV7-2
CDR3 protein: CASSRPAGLNEQFF
CDR3 DNA: TGTGCCAGCAGCCGACCGGCAGGGTTAAATGAGCAGTTCTTC

clone size: .
D gene: TRBD1
J gene: TRBJ1-2
V gene: TRBV12-5
CDR3 protein: CASGPFYIDRGDGYTF
CDR3 DNA: TGTGCTAGTGGCCCTTTCTACATTGACAGGGGGGATGGCTACACCTTC

clone size: .
D gene: .
J gene: TRBJ1-1
V gene: TRBV29-1
CDR3 protein: CSARTANTEAFF
CDR3 DNA: TGCAGCGCCCGGACAGCGAACACTGAAGCTTTCTTT

clone size: .
D gene: TRBD2
J gene: TRBJ2-7
V gene: TRBV5-4
CDR3 protein: CASSPGGGGEQYF
CDR3 DNA: TGTGCCAGCAGCCCGGGGGGGGGCGGCGAGCAGTACTTC

clone size: .
D gene: TRBD1
J gene: TRBJ2-7
V gene: TRBV4-3
CDR3 protein: CASSQDGTGGAYEQYF
CDR3 DNA: TGCGCCAGCAGCCAAGATGGTACAGGGGGAGCCTACGAGCAGTACTTC

clone size: .
D gene: .
J gene: TRBJ1-5
V gene: TRBV15
CDR3 protein: CATSRGAGSNQPQHF
CDR3 DNA: TGTGCCACCAGCAGAGGAGCGGGTAGCAATCAGCCCCAGCATTTT

clone size: .
D gene: .
J gene: TRBJ1-2
V gene: TRBV6-5
CDR3 protein: CASSSKYGYTF
CDR3 DNA: TGTGCCAGCAGTTCAAAATATGGCTACACCTTC

clone size: .
D gene: .
J gene: TRBJ1-1
V gene: TRBV11-2
CDR3 protein: CASSFNGGLFMNTEAFF
CDR3 DNA: TGTGCCAGCAGCTTTAATGGGGGCCTCTTCATGAACACTGAAGCTTTCTTT

clone size: .
D gene: .
J gene: TRBJ1-2
V gene: TRBV5-1
CDR3 protein: CASSRWVGGGYTF
CDR3 DNA: TGCGCCAGCAGCCGGTGGGTGGGAGGCGGCTACACCTTC

clone size: .
D gene: .
J gene: TRBJ1-6
V gene: TRBV27
CDR3 protein: CASSPRGGQNNSPLHF
CDR3 DNA: TGTGCCAGCAGTCCCCGGGGAGGCCAGAATAATTCACCCCTCCACTTT

clone size: .
D gene: .
J gene: TRBJ2-1
V gene: TRBV27
CDR3 protein: CASSLIGQPSSYNEQFF
CDR3 DNA: TGTGCCAGCAGTTTGATCGGACAGCCGAGCTCCTACAATGAGCAGTTCTTC

clone size: .
D gene: TRBD2
J gene: TRBJ2-1
V gene: TRBV11-2
CDR3 protein: CASSSGLAVQFF
CDR3 DNA: TGTGCCAGCAGTTCGGGACTAGCGGTGCAGTTCTTC

clone size: .
D gene: TRBD1
J gene: TRBJ1-1
V gene: TRBV2
CDR3 protein: CASRSTGFSNTEAFF
CDR3 DNA: TGTGCCAGCAGGTCGACAGGGTTTTCGAACACTGAAGCTTTCTTT

clone size: .
D gene: .
J gene: TRBJ2-5
V gene: TRBV6-5
CDR3 protein: CASSYGVAAPETQYF
CDR3 DNA: TGTGCCAGCAGTTACGGGGTAGCGGCGCCCGAGACCCAGTACTTC

clone size: .
D gene: .
J gene: TRBJ2-7
V gene: TRBV4-2
CDR3 protein: CASSQSRTGPYEQYF
CDR3 DNA: TGTGCCAGCAGCCAATCTCGAACAGGGCCCTACGAGCAGTACTTC

clone size: once
D gene: .
J gene: TRBJ2-7
V gene: TRBV10-3
CDR3 protein: CAISDPRKAEEAYEQYF
CDR3 DNA: TGTGCCATCAGTGACCCCAGAAAAGCAGAGGAGGCCTACGAGCAGTACTTC

clone size: few
D gene: TRBD1
J gene: TRBJ1-6
V gene: TRBV6-1
CDR3 protein: CASRATGVRSPLHF
CDR3 DNA: TGTGCCAGCAGGGCTACAGGGGTTAGGTCACCCCTCCACTTT

clone size: .
D gene: TRBD2
J gene: TRBJ2-3
V gene: TRBV13
CDR3 protein: CASTSGTSGRTDTQYF
CDR3 DNA: TGTGCCAGCACCTCCGGGACTAGCGGACGCACAGATACGCAGTATTTT

clone size: once
D gene: TRBD1
J gene: TRBJ1-1
V gene: TRBV5-4
CDR3 protein: CASSLAAGTANTEAFF
CDR3 DNA: TGTGCCAGCAGCTTGGCAGCTGGGACAGCGAACACTGAAGCTTTCTTT

clone size: .
D gene: .
J gene: TRBJ1-4
V gene: TRBV11-3
CDR3 protein: CASSYPGTRDNEKLFF
CDR3 DNA: TGTGCCAGCAGCTATCCCGGGACACGAGATAATGAAAAACTGTTTTTT

clone size: .
D gene: .
J gene: TRBJ2-7
V gene: TRBV6-6
CDR3 protein: CASSRGLPTYEQYF
CDR3 DNA: TGTGCCAGCAGCCGTGGTCTGCCAACTTACGAGCAGTACTTC

clone size: .
D gene: TRBD2
J gene: TRBJ2-1
V gene: TRBV11-2
CDR3 protein: CASSLRLAGGPVNEQFF
CDR3 DNA: TGTGCCAGCAGCTTAAGACTAGCGGGGGGGCCAGTCAATGAGCAGTTCTTC

clone size: .
D gene: .
J gene: TRBJ1-1
V gene: TRBV7-9
CDR3 protein: CASSLDGAPMNTEAFF
CDR3 DNA: TGTGCCAGCAGCTTAGATGGGGCCCCCATGAACACTGAAGCTTTCTTT

clone size: .
D gene: TRBD1
J gene: TRBJ1-2
V gene: TRBV7-9
CDR3 protein: CASSPPGTGYLYGYTF
CDR3 DNA: TGTGCCAGCAGCCCGCCCGGGACAGGGTATCTCTATGGCTACACCTTC

clone size: .
D gene: .
J gene: TRBJ1-2
V gene: TRBV19
CDR3 protein: CASSLQTINYGYTF
CDR3 DNA: TGTGCCAGTAGTCTACAGACGATTAACTATGGCTACACCTTC

clone size: .
D gene: .
J gene: TRBJ1-3
V gene: TRBV4-1
CDR3 protein: CASSQVLHRDSGNTIYF
CDR3 DNA: TGCGCCAGCAGCCAAGTGTTACACAGGGACTCTGGAAACACCATATATTTT

clone size: .
D gene: .
J gene: TRBJ1-3
V gene: TRBV6-1
CDR3 protein: CASSVFYSGNTIYF
CDR3 DNA: TGTGCCAGCAGTGTATTCTACTCTGGAAACACCATATATTTT

clone size: .
D gene: TRBD1
J gene: TRBJ1-6
V gene: TRBV25-1
CDR3 protein: CASSESGTGGSPLHF
CDR3 DNA: TGTGCCAGCAGTGAATCCGGGACAGGCGGCTCACCCCTCCACTTT

clone size: .
D gene: TRBD1
J gene: TRBJ2-7
V gene: TRBV6-5
CDR3 protein: CASWRGGNYEQYF
CDR3 DNA: TGTGCCAGCTGGAGAGGGGGCAACTACGAGCAGTACTTC

clone size: .
D gene: .
J gene: TRBJ2-7
V gene: TRBV19
CDR3 protein: CASSIGLSYEQYF
CDR3 DNA: TGTGCCAGTAGTATTGGACTGTCCTACGAGCAGTACTTC